This TCR beta chain stems from a study of blood T cell repertoires in COVID-19. Overall study: Samples came from the United States, Italy and Spain, spanning acute and convalescent COVID-19. PBMCs, B-cell-depleted T cells, or T cells provided the cDNA or gDNA that made up the material.

This CDR3 has 15 residues. Germline CDR1 SNHLY, CDR2 FYNNEI. V lost 8 bases, J lost 0 bases, and 13 bases lay in between. Original processing notes: Counts of nucleated cells, estimated from reference gene primer amplification, were obtained. Profiling relied on immunoSEQ multiplex PCR, and the TCRdb table lists in-frame clones only, not all of them. From that table come the V and J calls and clone size; the DNA was used to work out D and trimming. The data contain some 200,000 clones, around 83% of them singletons. The sample was peripheral blood. The sequence was obtained from a man between 45 and 60 years old who had recovered from COVID-19. This chain connects TRBV2 to TRBJ1-4; D unresolved. CDR3 DNA: TGTGCCAGCGCCCGGTCCTTAGCAACTAATGAAAAACTGTTTTTT. Its protein is CASARSLATNEKLFF.